Sequencing of this T cell receptor beta chain was carried out in a study of CD8+CD57+ T cells in acquired aplastic anemia. Background on the study: Isolated CD4+ and CD8+ cells, once sorted, yielded DNA averaging about 3.4 ug. Overall study findings and caveats: Patients shared some 30 CD8+ CDR3 sequences with controls.

Using genomic DNA as the template, TCR beta VDJ and CDR3 profiling was carried out. TCRdb used MiXCR to reprocess the reads, holding one entry per CDR3 protein. The sample records just over 450,000 distinct CDR3 sequences, 25% to 40% being singletons. Whoever was chosen for sequencing had shown CD8+CD57+ cell expansion by flow cytometry. This clonotype was detected many times. What it recognizes is unknown. Trimming removed 1 base from V and 9 bases from J, with 9 bases in between. This CDR3 spans 12 amino acids. The germline CDR1 and CDR2 sequences are SEHNR and FQNEAQ (reference sequence). This sequence joins TRBV7-9 and TRBJ1-2, with D perhaps TRBD1 (5 bases). Input material: sorted CD4+, CD8+, or CD8+CD57+ T cells (not recorded which) from PBMCs. The TCR was taken from a human donor with aplastic anemia. For the CDR3, the DNA is TGTGCCAGCAGCTTAGAGCAGGGAAGCTACACCTTC. It encodes CASSLEQGSYTF.